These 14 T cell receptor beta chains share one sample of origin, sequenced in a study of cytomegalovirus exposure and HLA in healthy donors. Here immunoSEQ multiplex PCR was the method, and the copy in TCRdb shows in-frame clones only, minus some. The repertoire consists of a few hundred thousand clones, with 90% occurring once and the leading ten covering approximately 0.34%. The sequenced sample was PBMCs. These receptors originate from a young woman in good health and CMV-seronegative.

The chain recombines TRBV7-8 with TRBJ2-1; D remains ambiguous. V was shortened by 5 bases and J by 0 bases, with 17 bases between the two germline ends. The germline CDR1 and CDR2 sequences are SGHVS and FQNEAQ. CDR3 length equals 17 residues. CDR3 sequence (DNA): TGTGCCAGCAGCGAGACCCACAGAGACCACTCCTACAATGAGCAGTTCTTC. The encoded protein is CASSETHRDHSYNEQFF.

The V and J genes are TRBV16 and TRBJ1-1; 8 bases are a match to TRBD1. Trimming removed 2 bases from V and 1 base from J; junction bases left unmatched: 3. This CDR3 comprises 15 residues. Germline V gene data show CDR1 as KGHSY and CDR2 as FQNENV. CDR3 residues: CASSQTGTGNTEAFF. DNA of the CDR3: TGTGCCAGCAGCCAAACTGGGACAGGGAACACTGAAGCTTTCTTT.

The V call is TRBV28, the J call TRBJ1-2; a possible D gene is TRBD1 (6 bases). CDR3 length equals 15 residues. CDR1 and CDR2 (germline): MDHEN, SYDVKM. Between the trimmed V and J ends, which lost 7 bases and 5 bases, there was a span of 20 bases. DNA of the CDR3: TGTGCCAGCACCCCTCCCACGGGGGGCAGGTATGGCTACACCTTC. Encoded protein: CASTPPTGGRYGYTF.

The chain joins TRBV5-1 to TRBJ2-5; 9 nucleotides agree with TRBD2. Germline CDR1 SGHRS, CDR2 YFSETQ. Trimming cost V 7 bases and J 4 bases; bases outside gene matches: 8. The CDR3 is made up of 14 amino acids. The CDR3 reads CASGLALGAETQYF. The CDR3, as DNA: TGCGCCAGCGGACTAGCGTTAGGGGCAGAGACCCAGTACTTC.

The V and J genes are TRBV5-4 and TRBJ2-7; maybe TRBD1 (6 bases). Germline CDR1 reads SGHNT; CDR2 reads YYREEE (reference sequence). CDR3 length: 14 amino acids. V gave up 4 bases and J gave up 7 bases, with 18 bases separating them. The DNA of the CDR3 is TGTGCCAGCAGCGGATTCTCAGGGGCTCGGGAGCAGTACTTC. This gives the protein CASSGFSGAREQYF.

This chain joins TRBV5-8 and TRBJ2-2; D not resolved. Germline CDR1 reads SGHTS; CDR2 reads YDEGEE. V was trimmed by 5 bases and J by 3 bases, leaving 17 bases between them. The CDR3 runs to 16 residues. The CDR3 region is CASRAVFVRDTGELFF. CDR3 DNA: TGTGCCAGCAGGGCAGTCTTTGTCCGGGACACCGGGGAGCTGTTTTTT.

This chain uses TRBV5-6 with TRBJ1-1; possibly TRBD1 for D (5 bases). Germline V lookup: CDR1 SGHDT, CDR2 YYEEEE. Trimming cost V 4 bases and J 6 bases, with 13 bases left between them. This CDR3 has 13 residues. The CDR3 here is CASSAGTQAEAFF. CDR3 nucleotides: TGTGCCAGCAGCGCTGGGACTCAGGCTGAAGCTTTCTTT.

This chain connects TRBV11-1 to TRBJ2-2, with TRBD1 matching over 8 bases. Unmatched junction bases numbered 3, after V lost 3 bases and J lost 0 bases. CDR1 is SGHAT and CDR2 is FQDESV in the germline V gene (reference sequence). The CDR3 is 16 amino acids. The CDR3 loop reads CASSLTGAANTGELFF. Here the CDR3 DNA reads TGTGCCAGCAGCTTGACAGGGGCCGCGAACACCGGGGAGCTGTTTTTT.

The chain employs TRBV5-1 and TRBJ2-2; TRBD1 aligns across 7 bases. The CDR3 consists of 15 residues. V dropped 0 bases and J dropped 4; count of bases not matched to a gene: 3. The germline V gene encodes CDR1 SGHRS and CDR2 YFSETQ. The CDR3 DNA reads TGCGCCAGCAGCTTGGGGGACAGATTCACCGGGGAGCTGTTTTTT. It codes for CASSLGDRFTGELFF.

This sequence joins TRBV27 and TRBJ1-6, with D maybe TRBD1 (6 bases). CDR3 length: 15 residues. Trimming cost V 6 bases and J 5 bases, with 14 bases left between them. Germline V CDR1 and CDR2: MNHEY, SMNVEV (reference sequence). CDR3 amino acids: CASRTYRDDNSPLHF. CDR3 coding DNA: TGTGCCAGCAGAACCTACAGGGACGATAATTCACCCCTCCACTTT.

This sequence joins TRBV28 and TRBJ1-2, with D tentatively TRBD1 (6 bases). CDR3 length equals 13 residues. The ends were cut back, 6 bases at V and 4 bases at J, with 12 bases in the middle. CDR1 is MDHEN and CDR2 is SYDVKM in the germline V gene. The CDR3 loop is CASSHDRLYGYTF. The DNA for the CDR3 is TGTGCCAGCAGCCACGACAGGCTCTATGGCTACACCTTC.

The CDR3 reads CASSDGQLFNQPQHF. CDR3 bases: TGTGCCAGCAGTGATGGACAGCTCTTCAATCAGCCCCAGCATTTT. The chain has TRBV6-1 and TRBJ1-5; possibly TRBD1 for D (6 bases). CDR1 is MNHNS and CDR2 is SASEGT in the germline V gene. V gave up 3 bases and J gave up 3 bases, with 12 bases separating them. This CDR3 comprises 15 residues.

The CDR3 spells CASSGGGGNEQFF. The CDR3 DNA reads TGTGCCAGCAGTGGCGGGGGAGGTAATGAGCAGTTCTTC. The V gene is TRBV2, the J gene TRBJ2-1, with 7 positions matching TRBD2. V shed 4 bases, J shed 7 bases, and the junction held 4 bases outside the gene matches. Per germline, CDR1 SNHLY and CDR2 FYNNEI. The CDR3 runs to 13 residues.

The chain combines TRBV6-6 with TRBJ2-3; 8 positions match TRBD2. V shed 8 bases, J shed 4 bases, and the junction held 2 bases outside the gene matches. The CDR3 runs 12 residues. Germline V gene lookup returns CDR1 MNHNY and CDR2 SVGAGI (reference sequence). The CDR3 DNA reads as TGTGCCAGCGCGGGGGGTGCAGATACGCAGTATTTT. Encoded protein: CASAGGADTQYF.